This T cell receptor beta chain was documented in a study of patients and donors after allogeneic stem cell transplantation (dated by TCRdb to about 2020). The CDR3 goes from the cysteine to the phenylalanine over 13 residues. Just CDR3 DNA is preserved here, 39 bases in frame from base 1. V gives up 0 bases and J gives up 5 bases, and the segment between their germline ends measures 10 bases. CDR1 and CDR2 are read off the germline V gene as SQVTM and ANQGSEA. The library was generated by RT-PCR. These reads were obtained on a NextSeq 550. The public reads were reanalyzed by TCRdb: fastp trimming at Q25, MiXCR alignment, in-frame beta chains only. Each CDR3 protein appears once, grouped with its most common genes and DNA. For this sample the table gives about a million distinct CDR3 sequences, of which more than 15% were detected only once. The top ten clonotypes cover around 5.5% of the sample. At least ten counts were recorded for this clonotype. It has no known antigen specificity. The record has no base qualities; no much larger clone is one base away.

This receptor was taken from a human donor who was either an allogeneic HSCT recipient or a stem cell or donor lymphocyte infusion donor (not recorded which). It is not recorded whose cells these are; they may come from a transplant donor. Sequencing was carried out using blood, either unsorted or a sorted T cell fraction (not recorded which). The V and J genes are TRBV29-1 and TRBJ1-2, with the D gene too uncertain to name. DNA sequence: TGCAGCGTTGAAGATTTAATGGGGTATGGCTACACCTTC. This translates into CSVEDLMGYGYTF.